Below are 26 T cell receptor beta chains sequenced from a single sample in a study of T cell clonality in common variable immunodeficiency. The table came from immunoSEQ multiplex PCR; TCRdb's copy has only in-frame clones and leaves some out. The sample counts about 64,000 clones, none seen once; the ten largest own 1.7%. The sequenced sample was peripheral blood mononuclear cells. The source is a person aged 18 to 75 in good health.

This clone came up many times. The read ends 3 residues shy of where the CDR3 ends; the end is completed using the germline J gene. The rearrangement uses TRBV19 and TRBJ1-1; 7 nucleotides align to TRBD1. There are 13 residues in the CDR3. Germline trimming cut 5 bases from V and 6 bases from J; bases unmatched to any gene: 6. Germline-derived CDR1 and CDR2 are LNHDA and SQIVND (reference sequence). CDR3 bases read: TGTGCCAGTAGTTTGAACAGGGGTCCTGAA. It specifies CASSLNRGPE. The complete CDR3 sequence is CASSLNRGPEAFF.

This clone was observed many times. Read coverage stops 3 residues before the CDR3 terminus; the germline J gene supplies the remainder. The V gene is TRBV18, the J gene TRBJ2-3, with 10 positions matching TRBD1. CDR3 length: 15 residues. After removal of 3 bases from V and 3 bases from J, the junction contained 3 bases not matched to a gene. CDR1 is KGHSH and CDR2 is LQKENI in the germline V gene. This CDR3 reads CASSPGTGVTDTQYF. The DNA read from the CDR3 is TGTGCCAGCTCACCCGGGACAGGGGTGACAGATACG.

This clone showed up many times. The read halts 3 residues ahead of the CDR3 end, with the missing end drawn from the germline J gene. The genes are TRBV3-1 (or the pseudogene TRBV3-2) and TRBJ1-2; D call uncertain. Germline CDR1 reads LGHDT; CDR2 reads YNNKEL (reference sequence). CDR3 size: 14 residues. The CDR3 loop is CASSQRLVSSGYTF. CDR3 bases read: TGTGCCAGCAGCCAACGACTAGTTTCCTCCGGC.

This clone was seen repeatedly, ten times or more. Sequence at one end of the junction differs from germline and may be a read error. The read gets to within 3 residues of the CDR3 end, and the germline J gene fills in the rest. The chain carries TRBV5-1 and TRBJ2-5; 10 nucleotides match TRBD2. Germline loops: CDR1 SGHRS, CDR2 YFSETQ. The CDR3 has 15 amino acids. The sequenced CDR3 bases are TGCGCCAGCAGCCAAACTAGCGGGGAACAAGAAACC. Translation: CASSQTSGEQET. The full CDR3 sequence reads CASSQTSGEQETQYF.

This clone came up many times. The read comes to an end 3 residues before the CDR3 does, leaving the germline J gene to fill in the end. The genes are TRBV6-1 and TRBJ2-7; 11 bases match TRBD2. V lost 4 bases to trimming and J lost 3 bases; unmatched junction nucleotides: 2. The CDR3 totals 14 residues. Germline loops: CDR1 MNHNS, CDR2 SASEGT. The CDR3 bases that were read are TGTGCCAGCAGTGTGACTAGCGGGGACTACGAG. Protein sequence: CASSVTSGDYE. In full, the CDR3 reads CASSVTSGDYEQYF.

Points on this clone: The missing CDR3 end, 3 residues past where the read stops, is filled in from the germline J gene. V and J are TRBV10-2 and TRBJ2-6; possibly TRBD2 for D (6 bases). The V and J ends lost 6 bases and 4 bases respectively, with 16 bases between them. This CDR3 region has 16 residues. CDR1 and CDR2 (germline): WSHSY, SAAADI. CDR3 bases read: TGCGCCAGCAGCGGGACTGCCCGTGCCGGGGCCAACGTC. Protein product: CASSGTARAGANV. The whole CDR3 reads CASSGTARAGANVLTF.

In its sample, this clone was seen many times. The sequenced part of the CDR3 DNA is TGTGCCAGTAGTATTGATAGGGGGACAGCG. Amino acid sequence: CASSIDRGTA. The full CDR3 sequence reads CASSIDRGTAQYF. V usage is TRBV19 and J usage is TRBJ2-3; 7 positions agree with TRBD1. Read data end 3 residues before the CDR3 end; the end is taken from the germline J gene. Germline values: CDR1 LNHDA, CDR2 SQIVND (reference sequence). The CDR3 extends over 13 amino acids.

This clone was recorded at least ten times. The read ends 3 residues early relative to the CDR3; the germline J gene fills the gap. The V gene is TRBV19, the J gene TRBJ2-2, with TRBD1 matching over 9 bases. The J segment lost 4 bases and the V segment lost 4 bases, leaving 1 base of the junction unmatched. Per the germline V gene, CDR1 is LNHDA and CDR2 is SQIVND (reference sequence). This CDR3 is built from 14 residues. CDR3 sequence reads: CASSRDRVTGELFF. CDR3 bases read: TGTGCCAGTAGTAGGGACAGGGTCACCGGGGAG.

This clone was observed at least ten times. The CDR3 is cut off 3 residues early in the read; its end comes from the germline J gene. The V call is TRBV19, the J call TRBJ1-1; a possible D gene is TRBD1 (5 bases). Germline values: CDR1 LNHDA, CDR2 SQIVND (reference sequence). Trimming removed 7 bases from V and 6 bases from J, with 18 bases in between. This CDR3 is 14 amino acids long. The DNA read from the CDR3 is TGTGCCAGTATGGGAAGGAGGGGTAAAGCTGAA. The encoded protein is CASMGRRGKAE. The whole CDR3 region reads CASMGRRGKAEAFF. Combining the CDR3 with reference TRBV19 and TRBJ1-1 gives the whole variable domain DGGITQSPKYLFRKEGQNVTLSCEQNLNHDAMYWYRQDPGQGLRLIYYSQIVNDFQKGDIAEGYSVSREKKESFPLTVTSAQKNPTAFYLCASMGRRGKAEAFFGQGTRLTVV.

This clone was observed at least ten times. The read finishes 3 residues shy of the CDR3 end, and the germline J gene is used to complete it. The chain employs TRBV5-1 and TRBJ2-5, with 9 bases lining up with TRBD1. Germline values: CDR1 SGHRS, CDR2 YFSETQ. After removal of 4 bases from V and 2 bases from J, the junction contained 6 bases not matched to a gene. The CDR3 runs to 15 residues. The CDR3 sequence is CASSLRGQGQETQYF. The CDR3 DNA, read in part, is TGCGCCAGCAGCCTCCGGGGACAGGGACAAGAGACC.

This clone was seen many times. The read stops 3 residues short of the end of the CDR3; the missing end is completed from the germline J gene. The genes are TRBV6-1 and TRBJ1-2; no definite D call. The CDR3 is made up of 12 amino acids. Germline CDR1 MNHNS, CDR2 SASEGT. The part of the CDR3 DNA that was read is TGTGCCAGCAGTGAAATCGGGGTCGGC. Translation gives CASSEIGVG. The full CDR3 protein is CASSEIGVGYTF.

This clone was seen a handful of times. One end of the junction varies from germline; a read error may be responsible. The CDR3 end lies 3 residues beyond the end of the read and is filled in from the germline J gene. The chain employs TRBV7-9 and TRBJ1-2, with D unresolved. The CDR3 spans 12 residues. Germline CDR1 and CDR2: SEHNR and FQNEAQ (reference sequence). The CDR3 loop is CSSSLRDYGYTF. The CDR3 DNA, read in part, is TGTTCCAGCAGCTTACGCGACTATGGC. Complete variable domain (other parts from reference TRBV7-9 and TRBJ1-2): DTGVSQNPRHKITKRGQNVTFRCDPISEHNRLYWYRQTLGQGPEFLTYFQNEAQLEKSRLLSDRFSAERPKGSFSTLEIQRTEQGDSAMYLCSSSLRDYGYTFGSGTRLTVV.

This clone showed up many times. The read ends 3 residues before the CDR3 terminus; that terminus is restored from the germline J gene. This chain links TRBV3-1 (or the pseudogene TRBV3-2) with TRBJ2-1; 8 nucleotides line up with TRBD1. After removal of 5 bases from V and 5 bases from J, the junction contained 2 bases not matched to a gene. The CDR3 has 13 amino acids. CDR1 and CDR2 (germline): LGHDT, YNNKEL (reference sequence). CDR3 loop: CASSADRDNEQFF. Partial CDR3 DNA: TGTGCCAGCAGCGCGGACAGGGACAATGAG.

This clone occurred many times. The read ends 3 residues shy of where the CDR3 ends; the end is completed using the germline J gene. The V call is TRBV5-1, the J call TRBJ2-1; TRBD2 matches at 16 bases. The trim removed 9 bases at V and 0 bases at J, leaving 3 bases unmatched. CDR3 length: 16 residues. In germline, CDR1 is SGHRS, CDR2 YFSETQ. This chain's CDR3 is CATGTSGGASYNEQFF. Partial CDR3 DNA: TGCGCCACGGGGACTAGCGGGGGGGCCTCCTACAATGAG.

This clone was picked up many times. The CDR3 goes on 3 residues after the read ends, and that part is filled in from the germline J gene. This chain links TRBV20-1 with TRBJ2-1; 10 nucleotides line up with TRBD2. This CDR3 has 15 amino acids. V trimming: 5 bases; J trimming: 8 bases; junction bases outside the gene matches: 12. Germline lookup yields CDR1 DFQATT and CDR2 SNEGSKA (reference sequence). The CDR3 bases that were read are TGCAGTGCTCCGAGCGGGGGGGCGATCTTCGATGAG. Its protein is CSAPSGGAIFDE. The whole CDR3 sequence reads CSAPSGGAIFDEQFF.

Ten or more counts support this clone. The missing CDR3 end, 3 residues past where the read stops, is filled in from the germline J gene. The V and J genes are TRBV29-1 and TRBJ2-5; tentatively, D is TRBD2 (5 bases). V was pared by 5 bases and J by 1 base, with 8 bases between. The CDR3 spans 12 residues. Germline CDR1 is SQVTM and CDR2 is ANQGSEA. CDR3 residues: CSVLDFQETQYF. The sequenced CDR3 bases are TGCAGCGTTTTGGACTTCCAAGAGACC.

This clone was detected many times. The sequenced CDR3 bases are TGTGCCATCGGCGGGACAGCGCAAATTGAA. Translation: CAIGGTAQIE. The complete CDR3 protein is CAIGGTAQIEAFF. The gene calls are TRBV10-3 and TRBJ1-1; 7 nucleotides align to TRBD1. Read sequence stops 3 residues before the CDR3 end, and the germline J gene provides the missing end. The CDR3 is 13 amino acids. CDR1 and CDR2 from the germline V gene are ENHRY and SYGVKD. Losses at the gene ends were 8 bases for V and 7 bases for J; bases not matched to a gene: 10.

This clone was detected ten times or more. Read coverage stops 3 residues before the CDR3 terminus; the germline J gene supplies the remainder. The gene calls are TRBV7-9 and TRBJ1-2; D may be TRBD1 (5 bases). Looked up from germline, CDR1 is SEHNR and CDR2 is FQNEAQ (reference sequence). CDR3 length: 15 amino acids. Between the trimmed V and J ends, which lost 3 bases and 6 bases, there was a span of 17 bases. CDR3 loop: CASSLAGGEVNGYTF. The CDR3 bases that were read are TGTGCCAGCAGCTTGGCGGGGGGGGAGGTCAATGGC.

This clone was picked up a small number of times. The read ends 3 residues before the CDR3 terminus; that terminus is restored from the germline J gene. The V and J genes are TRBV2 and TRBJ1-2; 8 bases align to TRBD1. This CDR3 comprises 12 residues. The germline CDR1 and CDR2 sequences are SNHLY and FYNNEI. The CDR3 bases that were read are TGTGCCAGCAGTGGTCGACAGGGGGGC. Translating gives CASSGRQGG. The whole CDR3 sequence reads CASSGRQGGYTF. The entire variable domain, with the rest obtained from reference TRBV2 and TRBJ1-2, is as follows: EPEVTQTPSHQVTQMGQEVILRCVPISNHLYFYWYRQILGQKVEFLVSFYNNEISEKSEIFDDQFSVERPDGSNFTLKIRSTKLEDSAMYFCASSGRQGGYTFGSGTRLTVV.

This clone was counted many times. Sequencing ends 3 residues short of the CDR3 end; the germline J gene provides the rest. The J gene is TRBJ2-7, the V gene TRBV10-3; D is perhaps TRBD1 (6 bases). This CDR3 is built from 14 residues. Deletions cut 4 bases from V and 3 bases from J, with 13 bases between. Germline V gene data show CDR1 as ENHRY and CDR2 as SYGVKD. Incomplete CDR3 DNA: TGTGCCATCAGTGGCCAATCACAGGGCTACGAG. The encoded protein is CAISGQSQGYE. From start to end, the CDR3 is CAISGQSQGYEQYF.

The table lists this clone with many counts. The read halts 3 residues ahead of the CDR3 end, with the missing end drawn from the germline J gene. The genes are TRBV7-2 and TRBJ2-5; D unclear. Germline CDR1 SGHTA, CDR2 FQGNSA. Deletions cut 1 base from V and 3 bases from J, with 3 bases between. This CDR3 comprises 12 residues. Incomplete CDR3 DNA: TGTGCCAGCAGCTTAGAGGAAGAGACC. Its translation: CASSLEEET. The whole CDR3 sequence is CASSLEEETQYF.

This clone has ten or more counts. The CDR3 goes on 3 residues after the read ends, and that part is filled in from the germline J gene. This rearrangement joins TRBV19 to TRBJ1-5, with D possibly being TRBD1 (6 bases). The germline CDR1 and CDR2 sequences are LNHDA and SQIVND (reference sequence). The CDR3 loop spans 12 amino acids. CDR3 DNA (partial): TGTGCATGCGGGAGGGGGAATCAGCCC. Amino acids: CACGRGNQP. The entire CDR3 protein reads CACGRGNQPQHF.

This clone has ten or more counts. The read terminates 3 residues before the CDR3 end, so the remaining end is supplied by the germline J gene. The chain links TRBV11-1 to TRBJ2-5; D call uncertain. In germline, CDR1 is SGHAT, CDR2 FQDESV (reference sequence). The CDR3 has 15 amino acids. Trimming shortened V by 6 bases and J by 1 base, and 15 bases separated the two germline ends. The CDR3 here is CASSLGNSSQETQYF. The part of the CDR3 DNA that was read is TGTGCCAGCAGTTTGGGCAACAGCTCCCAAGAGACC.

The sample holds many counts of this clone. The sequenced fragment ends 3 residues before the CDR3 boundary, so the rest is inferred from the germline J gene. This chain links TRBV29-1 with TRBJ2-1, with D perhaps matching TRBD1 (6 bases). The length of the CDR3 is 12 residues. Germline CDR1 reads SQVTM; CDR2 reads ANQGSEA. V lost 6 bases and J 4 bases, leaving 10 bases between the germline ends. The CDR3 reads CSVGQRYNEQFF. The sequenced CDR3 bases are TGCAGCGTAGGACAGAGATACAATGAG.

Many counts were recorded for this clone. The read ends 3 residues early relative to the CDR3; the germline J gene fills the gap. V is TRBV7-3 and J is TRBJ2-2; 7 nucleotides agree with TRBD1. V gave up 8 bases and J gave up 0 bases; unmatched junction bases: 9. Germline V gene lookup returns CDR1 SGHTA and CDR2 FQGTGA. There are 16 residues in the CDR3. The chain's CDR3 is CASGPQGSANTGELFF. The DNA read from the CDR3 is TGTGCCAGCGGGCCACAGGGGTCCGCGAACACCGGGGAG.

This clone was recorded at least ten times. The read falls 3 residues short of the CDR3 end, and the missing part is taken from the germline J gene. The genes are TRBV19 and TRBJ1-1; 10 nucleotides match TRBD1. After removal of 1 base from V and 4 bases from J, the junction contained 6 bases not matched to a gene. Germline V CDR1 and CDR2: LNHDA, SQIVND (reference sequence). This CDR3 is 16 amino acids long. The CDR3 spells CASSIGDRGLGTEAFF. CDR3 bases read: TGTGCCAGTAGTATAGGCGACAGGGGGCTTGGCACTGAA. Based on the CDR3 plus reference TRBV19 and TRBJ1-1, the full variable domain is DGGITQSPKYLFRKEGQNVTLSCEQNLNHDAMYWYRQDPGQGLRLIYYSQIVNDFQKGDIAEGYSVSREKKESFPLTVTSAQKNPTAFYLCASSIGDRGLGTEAFFGQGTRLTVV.